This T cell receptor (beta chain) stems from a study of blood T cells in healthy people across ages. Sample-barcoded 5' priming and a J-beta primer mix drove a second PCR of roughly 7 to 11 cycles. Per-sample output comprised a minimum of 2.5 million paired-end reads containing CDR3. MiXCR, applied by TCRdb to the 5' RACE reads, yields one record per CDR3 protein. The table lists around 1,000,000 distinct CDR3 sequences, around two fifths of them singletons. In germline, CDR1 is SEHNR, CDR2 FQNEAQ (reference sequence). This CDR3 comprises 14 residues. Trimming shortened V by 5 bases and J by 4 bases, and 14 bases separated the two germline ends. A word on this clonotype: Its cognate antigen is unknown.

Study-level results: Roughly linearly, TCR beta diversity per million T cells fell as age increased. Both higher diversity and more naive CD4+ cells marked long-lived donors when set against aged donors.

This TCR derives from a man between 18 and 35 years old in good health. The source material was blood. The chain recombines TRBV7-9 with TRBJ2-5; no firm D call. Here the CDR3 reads CASSVGQSGETQYF. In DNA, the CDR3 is TGTGCCAGCAGCGTCGGGCAGTCTGGAGAGACCCAGTACTTC. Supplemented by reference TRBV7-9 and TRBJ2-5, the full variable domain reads DTGVSQNPRHKITKRGQNVTFRCDPISEHNRLYWYRQTLGQGPEFLTYFQNEAQLEKSRLLSDRFSAERPKGSFSTLEIQRTEQGDSAMYLCASSVGQSGETQYFGPGTRLLVL.